This T cell receptor beta chain was identified during a study of blood T cells in healthy people across ages. This clonotype has only a few counts. Then a second PCR, running roughly 7 to 11 cycles, was carried out with a sample-barcoded 5' primer and a J-beta primer mix. MiXCR was run by TCRdb on the 5' RACE reads, yielding one entry per CDR3 protein. The sample includes about 570,000 distinct CDR3 sequences, about 26% seen only once; the top ten take approximately 4%. Germline CDR1 and CDR2: LGHDT and YNNKEL (reference sequence). CDR3 size: 16 residues. Trimming left V 2 bases short and J 0 bases short, with 14 bases between. This sample was shared with a second study, whose subject was T cells of mothers and their children.

The sequence was collected from a boy younger than 10 in good health. Sequenced sample: blood. J is TRBJ2-7 and V is TRBV3-1; TRBD2 might be the D (7 bases). DNA of the CDR3: TGTGCCAGCAGCCAACCCGGGGGGCCGAGCTCCTACGAGCAGTACTTC. It is translated as CASSQPGGPSSYEQYF.